The rows below give T cell receptor beta chains drawn from one sample of a study of Graves' ophthalmopathy and Graves' hyperthyroidism. TCRdb independently ran MiXCR on the multiplex PCR reads; one entry per CDR3 protein. This repertoire shows almost 750,000 distinct CDR3 sequences, approximately 40% found once; its top ten account for 35% to 55%. The sample comprised peripheral blood. Receptors originate from an adult man with Graves' ophthalmopathy. CDR3s include the opening cysteine and the closing phenylalanine or tryptophan. D genes are given only for firm matches. Only some rows state a clone size, as once, few, many or a class for expanded clones.

abundance,v_gene,j_gene,d_gene,CDR3nt,CDR3aa
-,TRBV15,TRBJ2-3,-,TGTGCCACCGCTTCCGAGGAGAGCACAGATACGCAGTATTTT,CATASEESTDTQYF
-,TRBV11-2,TRBJ1-5,-,TGTGCCAGCAGCTTAGGTCTGGGGGCCCCCAATCAGCCCCAGCATTTT,CASSLGLGAPNQPQHF
-,TRBV25-1,TRBJ2-7,TRBD1,TGTGCCAGCAGCCAACACCGGGACAGGAACTACGAGCAGTACTTC,CASSQHRDRNYEQYF
-,TRBV29-1,TRBJ2-7,TRBD1,TGCAGCGTTTCGGGACAGGGGTCAGACGAGCAGTACTTC,CSVSGQGSDEQYF
-,TRBV7-7,TRBJ2-5,TRBD1,TGTGCCAGCAGCTTAGGGAAGGGGGCGCAGATCCAAGAGACCCAGTACTTC,CASSLGKGAQIQETQYF
-,TRBV25-1,TRBJ1-6,-,TGTGCCAGCCAAAGAACCGCCGGGGGAGGATCACCCCTCCACTTT,CASQRTAGGGSPLHF
-,TRBV29-1,TRBJ2-6,-,TGCAGCGTTCGACAAGGAGAGGCGTCCTCTGGGGCCAACGTCCTGACTTTC,CSVRQGEASSGANVLTF
-,TRBV5-1,TRBJ2-7,-,TGTGCCAGCAGCGAAGGCCCAGCGGGCCTCTCCTACGAGCAGTACTTC,CASSEGPAGLSYEQYF
many,TRBV12-3/TRBV12-4,TRBJ2-5,-,TGTGCCAGCAGTTCCTCAGCCGTGGAGTACTTC,CASSSSAVEYF
few,TRBV10-3,TRBJ2-3,-,TGTGCCATCAGTGAGTCAACCCCAACCAGCACAGATACGCAGTATTTT,CAISESTPTSTDTQYF
-,TRBV11-1,TRBJ1-1,-,TGTGCCTGGAGCCGGACTGAAGCTTTCTTT,CAWSRTEAFF
once,TRBV7-9,TRBJ1-3,-,TGTGCCAGCAGTTACTCAAGGCTGGAGTCTGGAAACACCATATATTTT,CASSYSRLESGNTIYF
many,TRBV19,TRBJ2-5,-,TGTGCCAGTAGGAGGGACTCTACCAGGGAGACCCAGTACTTC,CASRRDSTRETQYF
-,TRBV11-2,TRBJ1-2,-,TGTGCCAGCAGCTTAGGTGGGCACGATTCTAACTATGGCTACACCTTC,CASSLGGHDSNYGYTF
-,TRBV24-1,TRBJ1-5,-,TGTGCCACAAGGCCCCCAGGCGGCAGTAAAAATCAGCCCCAGCATTTT,CATRPPGGSKNQPQHF
-,TRBV7-7,TRBJ2-5,TRBD1,TGTGCCCAACTAGGGGGCGGAGAGACCCAGTACTTC,CAQLGGGETQYF
-,TRBV4-3,TRBJ1-2,-,TGCGCCAGCAGGCAGGCTGCGCGGTCGAACTATGGCTACACCTTC,CASRQAARSNYGYTF
once,TRBV25-1,TRBJ1-1,-,TGTGCCAGCGGACCCGGGGACACTGAAGCTTCCTTT,CASGPGDTEASF
-,TRBV25-1,TRBJ2-7,-,TGTGCCAGCAGTGAAGCGTCGGGGCAAAGCGTTTACGAGCAGTACTTC,CASSEASGQSVYEQYF
-,TRBV10-3,TRBJ1-2,-,TGTGCCATCAGGGGCAGGGGTGGCTATGGCTACACCTTC,CAIRGRGGYGYTF
once,TRBV2,TRBJ1-2,-,TGTGCCAGCATGAGGGCAGGGGATGACTATGGCTACACCTTC,CASMRAGDDYGYTF
few,TRBV10-3,TRBJ2-2,-,TGTGCCAGCGGGGTCGCGAACACCGGGGAGCTGTTTTTT,CASGVANTGELFF
-,TRBV5-6,TRBJ2-5,TRBD1,TGTGCCAGCAGTAGAAGCGGGACAGGGGGGGAGACCCAGTACTTC,CASSRSGTGGETQYF
many,TRBV29-1,TRBJ1-1,-,TGCAGCGTGGCCCCGGGCCACACTGAAGCTTTCTTT,CSVAPGHTEAFF
few,TRBV3-1,TRBJ2-7,TRBD2,TGTGCCAGCAGCCAAGCTAGCGGGAGGGCCTACGAGCAGTACTTC,CASSQASGRAYEQYF
few,TRBV24-1,TRBJ1-4,-,TGTGCCACCTCAAGGTTAGGAGAAAAACTGTTTTTT,CATSRLGEKLFF
-,TRBV2,TRBJ1-5,TRBD1,TGTGCCAGCAGGGGGACAGAGACAGGGGATCAGCCCCAGCATTTT,CASRGTETGDQPQHF